The clone carrying this T cell receptor beta chain occurred many times. What it binds is unknown. These data belong to a study of regulatory T cells in long-lasting Graves disease. Whole-study findings and limits: Among samples with persistent disease, TRBV28, TRBJ1-2 and TRBJ2-5 were favored.

V lost 4 bases to trimming and J lost 5 bases, with 14 bases between them. Germline-derived CDR1 and CDR2 are GTSNPN and SVGIG (reference sequence). The CDR3 runs 13 residues. Time point reported: newly diagnosed GD, antithyroid drugs for less than 3 months. PBMCs provided the RNA from which the TCR library was made. Per American Thyroid Association guidelines, Graves' disease was diagnosed. According to the study, TCR beta libraries were built with iRepertoire HTBI primers and CDR3-region Arm-PCR. TCRdb processed the multiplex PCR reads anew with MiXCR; each CDR3 protein has one entry. The repertoire consists of around 250,000 distinct CDR3 sequences, with 18% occurring once and the leading ten covering around 20%.

The TCR comes from a female donor with Graves disease. The specimen was peripheral blood mononuclear cells (PBMCs), collected at new diagnosis, from a patient treated with antithyroid drugs. The genes are TRBV30 and TRBJ1-1, with D maybe TRBD1 (6 bases). CDR3 sequence reads: CAWTLEGETEAFF. CDR3 DNA sequence: TGTGCCTGGACCCTGGAGGGGGAAACTGAAGCTTTCTTT.